Each of the 3 T cell receptor beta chains below was sequenced from the same sample in a study of prognosis after radiotherapy for stage I lung cancer. Amplification of the TCR beta CDR3 (from genomic DNA) was done by two-round multiplex PCR. Primers specific to each TRBV and TRBJ gene drove first-round PCR. MiXCR, run by TCRdb on the multiplex PCR reads, gives a single entry per CDR3 protein. Among tens of thousands of distinct CDR3 sequences listed, approximately 39% were seen once. This material consisted of PBMCs, taken before or after stereotactic body radiation therapy (not recorded which). These receptors were taken from a donor over 45 with non-small cell lung cancer.

This clonotype was picked up many times. The V call is TRBV15, the J call TRBJ2-7; D gene uncertain. The germline V gene encodes CDR1 LNHNV and CDR2 YYDKDF (reference sequence). Between the trimmed V and J ends, which lost 0 bases and 2 bases, there was a span of 8 bases. The CDR3 totals 14 residues. The CDR3 DNA reads as TGTGCCACCAGCAGAGACCCCCAAACCTACGAGCAGTACTTC. Protein sequence: CATSRDPQTYEQYF.

This clonotype was recorded at least ten times. The chain combines TRBV5-1 with TRBJ2-7, with D perhaps being TRBD1 or TRBD2 (5 bases each). Trimming cost V 4 bases and J 2 bases, with 16 bases left between them. The CDR3 has 15 amino acids. Germline-derived CDR1 and CDR2 are SGHRS and YFSETQ. The CDR3 nucleotides are TGCGCCAGCAGCCAAGACAGTGAGGGGCCCTACGAGCAGTACTTC. This gives the protein CASSQDSEGPYEQYF. Together with reference TRBV5-1 and TRBJ2-7, the CDR3 gives the full variable domain: KAGVTQTPRYLIKTRGQQVTLSCSPISGHRSVSWYQQTPGQGLQFLFEYFSETQRNKGNFPGRFSGRQFSNSRSEMNVSTLELGDSALYLCASSQDSEGPYEQYFGPGTRLTVT.

This sequence joins TRBV12-5 and TRBJ2-7, with 7 bases fitting TRBD1. The V gene's germline CDR1 is LGHNT and CDR2 FRNRAP. CDR3 size: 14 residues. With 6 bases clipped from V and 2 bases from J, the junction kept 7 bases outside the gene matches. CDR3: CASGPTGTAYEQYF. CDR3 DNA sequence: TGTGCTAGTGGCCCCACCGGGACAGCCTACGAGCAGTACTTC.